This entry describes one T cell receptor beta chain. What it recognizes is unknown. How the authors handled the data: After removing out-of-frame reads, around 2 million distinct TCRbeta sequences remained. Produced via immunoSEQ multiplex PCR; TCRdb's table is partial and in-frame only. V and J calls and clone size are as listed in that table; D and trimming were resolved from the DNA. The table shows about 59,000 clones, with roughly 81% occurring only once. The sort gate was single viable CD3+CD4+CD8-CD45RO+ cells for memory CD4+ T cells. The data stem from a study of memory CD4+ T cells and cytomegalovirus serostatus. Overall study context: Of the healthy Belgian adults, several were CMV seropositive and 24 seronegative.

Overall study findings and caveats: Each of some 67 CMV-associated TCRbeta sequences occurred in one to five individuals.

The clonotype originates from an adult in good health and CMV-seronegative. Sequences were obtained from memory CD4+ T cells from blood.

The DNA of the CDR3 is TGTGCCAGCGCCTCTCCTCGGGACAAGCAGTTCTTC. Its protein product is CASASPRDKQFF. The gene calls are TRBV19 and TRBJ2-1; D might be TRBD1 (6 bases). The CDR3 consists of 12 residues. Trimming cost V 9 bases and J 11 bases, with 17 bases left between them. CDR1 is LNHDA and CDR2 is SQIVND in the germline V gene (reference sequence).